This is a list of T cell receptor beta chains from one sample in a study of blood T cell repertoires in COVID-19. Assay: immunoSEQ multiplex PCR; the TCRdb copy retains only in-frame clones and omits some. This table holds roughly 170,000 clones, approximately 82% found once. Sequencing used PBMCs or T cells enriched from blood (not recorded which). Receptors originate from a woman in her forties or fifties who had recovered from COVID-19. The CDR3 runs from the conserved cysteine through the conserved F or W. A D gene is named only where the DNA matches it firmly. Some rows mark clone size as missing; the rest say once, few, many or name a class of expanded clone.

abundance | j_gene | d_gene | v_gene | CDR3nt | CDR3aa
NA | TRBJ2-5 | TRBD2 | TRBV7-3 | TGTGCCAGCAGCCCTGGACTAGCGGAAGAGACCCAGTACTTC | CASSPGLAEETQYF
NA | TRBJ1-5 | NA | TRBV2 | TGTGCCAGCAGTGAAAGGAGGGCCGCTCAGCCCCAGCATTTT | CASSERRAAQPQHF
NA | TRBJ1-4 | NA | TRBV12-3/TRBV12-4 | TGTGCCAGCAGTGAAAGATCTAAAAAACTGTTTTTT | CASSERSKKLFF
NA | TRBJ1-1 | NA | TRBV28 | NA | CASTNVGTGNSFF
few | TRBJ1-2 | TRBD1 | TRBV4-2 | TGTGCCAGCAGCCAAGAGAGGGGACAGGGGGCACGAACCTTC | CASSQERGQGARTF
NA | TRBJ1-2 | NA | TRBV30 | TGTGCCTGGACTGAAAGGGGGGGAAACTATGGCTACACCTTC | CAWTERGGNYGYTF
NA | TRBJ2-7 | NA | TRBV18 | TGTGCCAGCTCACCTGGACTCGACTACGAGCAGTACTTC | CASSPGLDYEQYF
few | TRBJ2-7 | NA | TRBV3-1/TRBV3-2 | TGTGCCAGCAGCCAAGATGCAGTAACAGGAGTTGTGCAGTACTTC | CASSQDAVTGVVQYF
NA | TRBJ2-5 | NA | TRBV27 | TGTGCCAGCAGTTTACGAGGAGGTCAAGAGACCCAGTACTTC | CASSLRGGQETQYF
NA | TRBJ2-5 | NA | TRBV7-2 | TGTGCCAGCAGCTTAAAGGCGGGCCCCCAAGAGACCCAGTACTTC | CASSLKAGPQETQYF
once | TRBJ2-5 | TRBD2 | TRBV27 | TGTGCCAGCAGTTGGGGGACTAGCGGGATGGGGACCCAGTACTTC | CASSWGTSGMGTQYF
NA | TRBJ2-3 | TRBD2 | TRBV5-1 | TGCGCCAGCAGCCAGAGCGGGAGGAGCACAGATACGCAGTATTTT | CASSQSGRSTDTQYF
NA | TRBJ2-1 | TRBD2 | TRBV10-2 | TGCGCCAGCAGTCAGACCTTCGGACTAGCGGGAGGGCCAGGGTCCTACAATGAGCAGTTCTTC | CASSQTFGLAGGPGSYNEQFF
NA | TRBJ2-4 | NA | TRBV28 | TGTGCCAGCAGTTTAATCTCCGCAGGGTCGAAAAACATTCAGTACTTC | CASSLISAGSKNIQYF